Below are 21 T cell receptor beta chains sequenced from a single sample in a study of identical twins. TCRdb used MiXCR to reprocess the 5' RACE reads, holding one entry per CDR3 protein. The table shows under 300,000 distinct CDR3 sequences, with approximately 11% occurring only once. The same sample was also used in a study of yellow fever vaccine responses in identical twins.

Sequenced sample: memory (CD45RO+) T cells sorted from blood. These receptors all stem from a young woman in good health.

V gene TRBV6-1 combines with J gene TRBJ1-1; D call uncertain. The V end lost 4 bases, the J end lost 11 bases, and 17 bases lay between the germline ends. CDR1 and CDR2 (germline): MNHNS, SASEGT. CDR3 length: 13 amino acids. The CDR3 region is CASSGRGGLGAFF. CDR3 nucleotides: TGTGCCAGCAGTGGCCGAGGAGGCCTCGGGGCTTTCTTT.

V is TRBV9 and J is TRBJ2-1, with 9 bases that match TRBD1. Germline V lookup: CDR1 SGDLS, CDR2 YYNGEE. The CDR3 length is 16 residues. V lost 3 bases to trimming and J lost 4 bases; unmatched junction nucleotides: 8. CDR3 nucleotides: TGTGCCAGCAGCGGTGGACCGGGACAGGGATACAATGAGCAGTTCTTC. Its translation: CASSGGPGQGYNEQFF. The full variable domain, with the rest looked up from reference TRBV9 and TRBJ2-1, is DSGVTQTPKHLITATGQRVTLRCSPRSGDLSVYWYQQSLDQGLQFLIQYYNGEERAKGNILERFSAQQFPDLHSELNLSSLELGDSALYFCASSGGPGQGYNEQFFGPGTRLTVL.

The CDR3 sequence is CASSSAGVAYEQYF. The CDR3 bases are TGTGCCAGCAGTTCGGCAGGTGTCGCCTACGAGCAGTACTTC. This rearrangement joins TRBV6-5 to TRBJ2-7, with D unresolved. V was clipped by 4 bases and J by 2 bases, with 12 bases between them. In germline, CDR1 is MNHEY, CDR2 SVGAGI. This CDR3 is built from 14 residues.

This clonotype has more than one count but fewer than ten. The CDR3 coding sequence is TGCAGTGCTTCCCCGGGACAGGGCTACAATGAGCAGTTCTTC. Its protein is CSASPGQGYNEQFF. The J gene is TRBJ2-1, the V gene TRBV20-1; 9 bases fit TRBD1. J lost 3 bases, V lost 5 bases, and 5 bases had no gene match. This CDR3 is built from 14 residues. CDR1 and CDR2 (germline): DFQATT, SNEGSKA (reference sequence).

This clonotype has ten or more counts. The chain links TRBV7-9 to TRBJ2-7; D perhaps matches TRBD1 (6 bases). CDR3 length: 12 amino acids. Germline V lookup: CDR1 SEHNR, CDR2 FQNEAQ (reference sequence). Trimming took 2 bases from V and 4 from J, leaving 6 bases between them. CDR3 nucleotides: TGTGCCAGCAGCTTACAGGGGTACGAGCAGTACTTC. Translated: CASSLQGYEQYF.

This clonotype was observed a handful of times. The J gene is TRBJ2-1, the V gene TRBV7-9; tentatively, D is TRBD2 (5 bases). V lost 1 base, J lost 11 bases, and 12 bases lay in between. CDR1 is SEHNR, CDR2 FQNEAQ, per germline (reference sequence). CDR3 length equals 13 residues. The CDR3 DNA reads TGTGCCAGCAGCTTAGGGGAGTCAGCCAAGCAGTTCTTC. Its translation is CASSLGESAKQFF.

V gene TRBV20-1 combines with J gene TRBJ2-1; TRBD2 agrees at 13 bases. CDR1 and CDR2 from the germline V gene are DFQATT and SNEGSKA (reference sequence). Trimming cost V 5 bases and J 8 bases; bases outside gene matches: 6. The CDR3 has 14 amino acids. The CDR3 sequence is CSAPRLAGGYEQFF. CDR3 in DNA: TGCAGTGCTCCGCGACTAGCGGGAGGCTATGAGCAGTTCTTC.

V usage is TRBV7-2 and J usage is TRBJ2-3, with TRBD1 identical over 8 bases. Germline V gene lookup returns CDR1 SGHTA and CDR2 FQGNSA. J was trimmed by 1 base and V by 5 bases; bases with no gene match: 5. The CDR3 runs 15 residues. The chain's CDR3 is CASSTGTGRTDTQYF. The DNA of the CDR3 is TGTGCCAGCAGCACCGGGACAGGACGCACAGATACGCAGTATTTT. Looking up the rest from reference TRBV7-2 and TRBJ2-3 gives the full variable domain: GAGVSQSPSNKVTEKGKDVELRCDPISGHTALYWYRQSLGQGLEFLIYFQGNSAPDKSGLPSDRFSAERTGGSVSTLTIQRTQQEDSAVYLCASSTGTGRTDTQYFGPGTRLTVL.

V is TRBV12-3 or TRBV12-4 and J is TRBJ2-7; D might be TRBD2 (6 bases). V was pared by 5 bases and J by 2 bases, with 10 bases between. The CDR3 has 13 residues. The CDR3 reads CASSGGKTYEQYF. Written as DNA, the CDR3 is TGTGCCAGCAGTGGAGGGAAAACCTACGAGCAGTACTTC.

This clonotype occurred many times. This sequence joins TRBV5-1 and TRBJ2-7; TRBD1 matches 8 bases. J lost 6 bases, V lost 7 bases, and 12 bases had no gene match. This CDR3 contains 14 residues. Germline CDR1 reads SGHRS; CDR2 reads YFSETQ. CDR3 sequence (DNA): TGCGCCAGCCGCCCGACAGGGGAGGTTCGCGAGCAGTACTTC. As protein: CASRPTGEVREQYF.

As concerns this clonotype: With a much larger clone just one base away, this may be a read error. A read error is likely, as this CDR3 ends without the conserved phenylalanine or tryptophan. The chain carries TRBV9 and TRBJ2-3, with D maybe TRBD2 (6 bases). Looked up from germline, CDR1 is SGDLS and CDR2 is YYNGEE. This CDR3 has 15 residues. The V end was cut by 3 bases, the J end by 0 bases, with 11 bases between. The CDR3 nucleotides are TGTGCCAGCAGCGGAGGAGGGATTAGCACAGATACGCAGTATTGT. Its translation: CASSGGGISTDTQYC.

The chain couples TRBV19 to TRBJ1-6; a weak D match, TRBD1 (6 bases). V was shortened by 9 bases and J by 10 bases, with 16 bases between the two germline ends. Germline assignment: CDR1 LNHDA and CDR2 SQIVND (reference sequence). The CDR3 contains 13 residues. The CDR3 is CASASHRESPLHF. CDR3 sequence (DNA): TGTGCCAGCGCATCCCACAGGGAATCACCCCTCCACTTT.

Many counts were recorded for this clonotype. V is TRBV12-3 or TRBV12-4 and J is TRBJ2-1; 8 bases fit TRBD2. Trimming took 3 bases from V and 4 from J; bases not matched to a gene: 2. This CDR3 contains 14 residues. The chain's CDR3 is CASSFTSGYNEQFF. CDR3 sequence (DNA): TGTGCCAGCAGTTTCACTAGCGGATACAATGAGCAGTTCTTC.

This clonotype has at least ten counts. The rearrangement joins TRBV5-1 to TRBJ2-3; D is perhaps TRBD1 (6 bases). The V gene's germline CDR1 is SGHRS and CDR2 YFSETQ. The CDR3 totals 12 residues. V gave up 4 bases and J gave up 8 bases, with 11 bases separating them. In DNA form, the CDR3 reads TGCGCCAGCAGCCTGGACAGTGGTACGCAGTATTTT. The encoded protein is CASSLDSGTQYF.

There are many counts of this clonotype. This CDR3 is CSVEEGDTGELFF. CDR3 coding DNA: TGCAGCGTTGAAGAAGGGGACACCGGGGAGCTGTTTTTT. V usage is TRBV29-1 and J usage is TRBJ2-2; a weak D match, TRBD1 (5 bases). CDR1 SQVTM and CDR2 ANQGSEA come from the germline V gene. The CDR3 is 13 residues long. The V and J ends lost 0 bases and 3 bases respectively, with 5 bases between them.

In its sample, this clonotype was seen a few times. V gene TRBV24-1 combines with J gene TRBJ2-3, with D maybe TRBD2 (5 bases). The length of the CDR3 is 14 residues. Deletions cut 5 bases from V and 7 bases from J, with 15 bases between. CDR1 is KGHDR, CDR2 SFDVKD, per germline. CDR3 coding DNA: TGTGCCACCAGTGTCCCTTCTGCCGGGAATACGCAGTATTTT. This translates into CATSVPSAGNTQYF.

The chain employs TRBV30 and TRBJ2-7, with a tentative D call TRBD1 (5 bases). The V end was cut by 0 bases, the J end by 3 bases, with 36 bases between. CDR1 GTSNPN and CDR2 SVGIG come from the germline V gene (reference sequence). This CDR3 has 22 amino acids. CDR3 in DNA: TGTGCCTGGAGTGTACTTGAGACAGTAAGTGCTGAGTTCCCCCAGAGGATCTACGAGCAGTACTTC. This gives the protein CAWSVLETVSAEFPQRIYEQYF.

This clonotype was detected many times. The CDR3 reads CASSLSGPRGEAFF. CDR3 DNA sequence: TGTGCCAGCAGTTTATCCGGGCCTCGGGGAGAAGCTTTCTTT. The V call is TRBV28, the J call TRBJ1-1; the D is unclear. CDR1 and CDR2 from the germline V gene are MDHEN and SYDVKM. V was clipped by 1 base and J by 8 bases, with 14 bases between them. This CDR3 comprises 14 residues.

The sample holds a few counts of this clonotype. The CDR3 sequence is CSVAGLAGGTTDTQYF. The CDR3 DNA reads as TGCAGCGTTGCGGGACTAGCGGGAGGAACCACAGATACGCAGTATTTT. This sequence joins TRBV29-1 and TRBJ2-3; TRBD2 matches at 15 bases. The CDR3 is 16 residues long. The germline CDR1 and CDR2 sequences are SQVTM and ANQGSEA. After removal of 4 bases from V and 2 bases from J, the junction contained 4 bases not matched to a gene.

This clonotype has just a few counts. This sequence joins TRBV5-1 and TRBJ2-7; D remains unclear. This CDR3 contains 14 residues. With 1 base removed from V and 2 bases from J, the gap between germline ends came to 10 bases. Germline CDR1 SGHRS, CDR2 YFSETQ. CDR3 protein: CASSLILGTYEQYF. The CDR3 bases are TGCGCCAGCAGCTTGATCTTAGGTACCTACGAGCAGTACTTC.

The rearrangement uses TRBV12-3 or TRBV12-4 and TRBJ1-1; D is perhaps TRBD1 (6 bases). Trimming removed 4 bases at V and 1 base at J, with 13 bases between. The CDR3 length is 15 residues. This CDR3 reads CASSSRGATNTEAFF. The CDR3 region has the DNA TGTGCCAGCAGTTCAAGGGGGGCTACGAACACTGAAGCTTTCTTT.